The T cell receptor beta chain described here comes from a study of human CD8 memory T cell subsets. UMI-labeled 5' RACE was the method by which TCR beta libraries were made. With the 5' RACE reads reprocessed, TCRdb shows one record per CDR3 protein and no DNA. In all, the sample yields 5,000 or so distinct CDR3 sequences. This CDR3 spans 14 amino acids. Per germline, CDR1 MRHNA and CDR2 SNTAGT. Considering frequency, this clonotype is medium-sized (0.01 to 0.1%). The specimen was CD8+ effector memory T cells (TEM) sorted from PBMCs. The subset denotes: effector memory CD8 T cells, CCR7- CD45RO+ CD95+. The TCR sequence derives from a human donor in good health. V is TRBV6-4 and J is TRBJ1-2; the TCRdb D gene call, TRBD1, has no DNA to confirm it. CDR3 sequence: CASSDSSGPGGYTF.